This T cell receptor (beta chain) was recovered during a study of T cell responses to AZD1222 COVID-19 vaccine. Study-wide context: Pooled samples include second doses given at about 4 or 12 weeks. Study-level results: A mostly white British donor set with more females was recruited, and clonal diversity was possibly underestimated.

Details on this clone: The antigen remains unidentified.

Germline CDR1 SEHNR, CDR2 FQNEAQ (reference sequence). The CDR3 has 13 amino acids. V lost 2 bases and J 0 bases, leaving 5 bases between the germline ends. Measured with immunoSEQ multiplex PCR; TCRdb has only the in-frame clones, and not every one. The top ten hold approximately 4.9% of the sample, which has around 140,000 clones, 93% seen once. The receptor comes from an adult in good health. The starting material was peripheral blood, obtained on day 0 of AZD1222 vaccination. The V and J genes are TRBV7-9 and TRBJ2-7; D gene ambiguous. CDR3 in amino acids: CASSLSYSYEQYF. The CDR3 DNA follows: TGTGCCAGCAGCTTATCCTACTCCTACGAGCAGTACTTC.